This TCR beta chain is drawn from a study of control samples from healthy donors and cancer patients. The assay was immunoSEQ multiplex PCR, and TCRdb's table has in-frame clones only and misses some. The table counts about 200,000 clones; 2% to 2.5% lies in the top ten. The CDR3 is 15 residues long. The ends were cut back, 0 bases at V and 0 bases at J, with 6 bases in the middle. The germline CDR1 and CDR2 sequences are SGHRS and YFSETQ. Material for sequencing was blood. This clonotype was obtained from a woman in her thirties in good health. The V gene is TRBV5-1, the J gene TRBJ1-4; D remains ambiguous. CDR3 protein: CASSLDPATNEKLFF. The CDR3 DNA follows: TGCGCCAGCAGCTTGGACCCAGCAACTAATGAAAAACTGTTTTTT.